These T cell receptor beta chains were read from a single sample in a study of T cell repertoires in cytomegalovirus infection. TCRdb processed the reads anew with MiXCR; each CDR3 protein has one entry. The sample has roughly 310,000 distinct CDR3 sequences, under 20% seen once. Sequenced input: PBMCs. These receptors originate from a human donor in good health (CMV status not recorded). Some clones in this sample may be carry-over from other donors' samples. The CDR3 runs from the conserved cysteine through the conserved F or W. A D gene is named only where the DNA matches it firmly. The size entry is marked missing in some rows and otherwise reads once, few, many or a size class.

TRBV11-2	-	TRBJ2-1	TRBD1	TGTGCCAGCAGCCGGGGGACAGGGTCCTACAATGAGCAGTTCTTC	CASSRGTGSYNEQFF
TRBV7-2	many	TRBJ2-7	-	TGTGCCAGCAGCTTAGCGCCCGAAGGCTACGAGCAGTACTTC	CASSLAPEGYEQYF
TRBV27	-	TRBJ2-5	TRBD2	TGTGCCAGCAGACTAGCGGGGGGACCTTTACAAGAGACCCAGTACTTC	CASRLAGGPLQETQYF
TRBV12-3/TRBV12-4	many	TRBJ1-1	-	TGTGCCAGCAGTTTAGCGCACCAGAACACTGAAGCTTTCTTT	CASSLAHQNTEAFF
TRBV2	-	TRBJ1-6	-	TGTGCCAGCAGGACAGGCAACTCTACACCCCTCCACTTT	CASRTGNSTPLHF
TRBV29-1	-	TRBJ1-2	TRBD1	TGCAGCGTTGAAGATCGGACAGGATCTAACTATGGCTACACCTTC	CSVEDRTGSNYGYTF
TRBV27	many	TRBJ2-7	-	TGTGCCAGCAGTCCGCTCGTGGTGGGGGAGCAGTACTTC	CASSPLVVGEQYF
TRBV12-3/TRBV12-4	few	TRBJ1-2	TRBD1	TGTGCCAGCAACCAGGGACAGGGTCTTTATGGCTACACCTTC	CASNQGQGLYGYTF
TRBV12-3/TRBV12-4	many	TRBJ1-5	TRBD1	TGTGCCAGCAGTTTAGCGTTGGGGACAGTAGATCAGCCCCAGCATTTT	CASSLALGTVDQPQHF
TRBV4-1	few	TRBJ2-4	-	TGCGCCAGCAGCCCCGGTGTAGGGGATACCAAAAACATTCAGTACTTC	CASSPGVGDTKNIQYF
TRBV6-1	-	TRBJ2-2	-	TGTGCCAGCAGTCACCTATTAGGGGGGGGGATCGGGGAGCTGTTTTTT	CASSHLLGGGIGELFF
TRBV5-1	few	TRBJ1-4	TRBD1	TGCGCCAGCAGCTTGGTAGGTGCGGGACAGCTAAATGAAAAACTGTTTTTT	CASSLVGAGQLNEKLFF
TRBV7-2	many	TRBJ2-2	-	TGTGCCAGCAGCTTATTTTCCGGCGTTCCCGGGGAGCTGTTTTTT	CASSLFSGVPGELFF
TRBV6-6	-	TRBJ2-1	TRBD2	TGTGCCAGCAGTAGAGGACTAGCGGGGGGGCCCTACAATGAGCAGTTCTTC	CASSRGLAGGPYNEQFF
TRBV28	-	TRBJ2-5	-	TGTGCCAGCAGTTCCCTGAGGGGGGAAGCGCAAGAGACCCAGTACTTC	CASSSLRGEAQETQYF
TRBV20-1	-	TRBJ1-6	-	TGCAGTGCTAGAGAGACGGGGGGGGGTAATTCACCCCTCCACTTT	CSARETGGGNSPLHF